A single sample is the source of the 11 T cell receptor beta chains below, sequenced in a study of T cells in Graves' hyperthyroidism and ophthalmopathy. Amplification of TCR beta CDR3 regions was performed using RNA transcripts as template. An initial round of RT-PCR targeting the TCR CDR3 relied on the HTBI primer set. TCRdb reprocessed the multiplex PCR reads via MiXCR and lists one record per CDR3 protein. The data hold approximately 700,000 distinct CDR3 sequences, with 16% observed a single time. Material for sequencing was blood. These TCRs come from a man aged 18 to 29 with Graves' hyperthyroidism.

This clonotype was picked up many times. This chain uses TRBV28 with TRBJ2-3; 10 bases map to TRBD1. J gave up 4 bases and V 6 bases, and 7 bases lay outside the gene matches. Germline CDR1 reads MDHEN; CDR2 reads SYDVKM. This CDR3 comprises 15 residues. CDR3 DNA: TGTGCCAGCAGCTACGGGACAGGGGTTGCAGATACGCAGTATTTT. It codes for CASSYGTGVADTQYF.

The chain employs TRBV7-9 and TRBJ2-5; TRBD2 agrees at 7 bases. Per the germline V gene, CDR1 is SEHNR and CDR2 is FQNEAQ (reference sequence). V trimming: 5 bases; J trimming: 7 bases; junction bases outside the gene matches: 19. This CDR3 has 17 amino acids. The CDR3 here is CASSRGLGRVDRGTQYF. For the CDR3, the DNA is TGTGCCAGCAGCCGAGGCCTAGGGAGGGTAGATCGAGGGACCCAGTACTTC.

In this sample, this clonotype turned up many times. The chain carries TRBV5-1 and TRBJ2-7; 13 bases line up with TRBD2. From germline, CDR1 is SGHRS and CDR2 YFSETQ. The CDR3 spans 15 residues. V shed 3 bases and J 6 bases; nucleotides not matched to a gene: 6. For the CDR3, the DNA is TGCGCCAGCAGCTCGGGGACTAGCGGGATTAGCGAGCAGTACTTC. Protein: CASSSGTSGISEQYF.

This chain uses TRBV20-1 with TRBJ2-7, with D possibly being TRBD2 (5 bases). Germline CDR1 is DFQATT and CDR2 is SNEGSKA (reference sequence). The length of the CDR3 is 16 residues. Trimming took off 4 bases at V and 4 bases at J, with 23 bases between the two ends. CDR3 loop: CSAKSSRAERGYEQYF. The CDR3 DNA sequence: TGCAGTGCTAAGTCCTCTAGGGCAGAACGGGGTTACGAGCAGTACTTC.

The chain recombines TRBV30 with TRBJ2-4; TRBD1 matches 10 bases. Germline values: CDR1 GTSNPN, CDR2 SVGIG (reference sequence). The length of the CDR3 is 14 residues. Trimming at V came to 2 bases and at J to 8 bases, leaving 6 bases not matched to a gene. The CDR3 DNA follows: TGTGCCTGGAGTCCAGGGACAGGGGAGGACATTCAGTACTTC. Residues: CAWSPGTGEDIQYF.

The chain joins TRBV27 to TRBJ2-1; the D is unclear. Per germline, CDR1 MNHEY and CDR2 SMNVEV (reference sequence). The V and J ends lost 3 bases and 5 bases respectively, with 8 bases between them. The CDR3 covers 13 residues. The CDR3 loop is CASSFSHHNEQFF. CDR3 DNA sequence: TGTGCCAGCAGTTTCAGCCACCACAATGAGCAGTTCTTC.

This clonotype was recorded at least ten times. The chain has TRBV2 and TRBJ2-4; no reliable D call. The CDR3 consists of 12 residues. Deletions cut 7 bases from V and 9 bases from J, with 13 bases between. From germline, CDR1 is SNHLY and CDR2 FYNNEI. The CDR3 region is CASTEALGIQYF. The CDR3 bases are TGTGCCAGCACCGAAGCCTTAGGCATTCAGTACTTC.

This clonotype was seen many times. This sequence joins TRBV19 and TRBJ2-7, with unresolved D. CDR3 size: 14 residues. The germline CDR1 and CDR2 sequences are LNHDA and SQIVND (reference sequence). Trimming left V 4 bases short and J 4 bases short, with 14 bases between. CDR3 in DNA: TGTGCCAGTAGTAGAGCCAACGGGCCGTACGAGCAGTACTTC. Its translation is CASSRANGPYEQYF.

This clonotype has just a few counts. J is TRBJ1-6 and V is TRBV5-1; weak D call: TRBD1 (5 bases). Germline V lookup: CDR1 SGHRS, CDR2 YFSETQ. Trimming left V 6 bases short and J 8 bases short, with 15 bases between. There are 14 residues in the CDR3. CDR3 protein: CASKLGRVDSPLHF. Here the CDR3 DNA reads TGCGCCAGCAAGTTAGGCAGGGTGGATTCACCCCTCCACTTT. The full variable domain, with the rest looked up from reference TRBV5-1 and TRBJ1-6, is KAGVTQTPRYLIKTRGQQVTLSCSPISGHRSVSWYQQTPGQGLQFLFEYFSETQRNKGNFPGRFSGRQFSNSRSEMNVSTLELGDSALYLCASKLGRVDSPLHFGNGTRLTVT.

This clonotype turned up a few times. The rearrangement links TRBV7-8 to TRBJ2-1; 7 bases are shared with TRBD1. The V segment lost 1 base and the J segment 10 bases; nucleotides outside the gene matches: 7. The CDR3 runs 14 residues. Germline V gene sequence: CDR1 SGHVS, CDR2 FQNEAQ. For the CDR3, the DNA is TGTGCCAGCAGCTTAGTCGACAGGGCAGAGGAGCAGTTCTTC. This sequence encodes CASSLVDRAEEQFF.

V is TRBV7-2 and J is TRBJ2-7; D not certain. This CDR3 has 14 amino acids. V lost 4 bases to trimming and J lost 5 bases, with 15 bases between them. Germline CDR1 SGHTA, CDR2 FQGNSA. CDR3 region: CASSSPGWENEQYF. As DNA, the CDR3 is TGTGCCAGCAGCTCGCCGGGTTGGGAAAACGAGCAGTACTTC. Full variable domain (remainder filled in from reference TRBV7-2 and TRBJ2-7): GAGVSQSPSNKVTEKGKDVELRCDPISGHTALYWYRQSLGQGLEFLIYFQGNSAPDKSGLPSDRFSAERTGGSVSTLTIQRTQQEDSAVYLCASSSPGWENEQYFGPGTRLTVT.